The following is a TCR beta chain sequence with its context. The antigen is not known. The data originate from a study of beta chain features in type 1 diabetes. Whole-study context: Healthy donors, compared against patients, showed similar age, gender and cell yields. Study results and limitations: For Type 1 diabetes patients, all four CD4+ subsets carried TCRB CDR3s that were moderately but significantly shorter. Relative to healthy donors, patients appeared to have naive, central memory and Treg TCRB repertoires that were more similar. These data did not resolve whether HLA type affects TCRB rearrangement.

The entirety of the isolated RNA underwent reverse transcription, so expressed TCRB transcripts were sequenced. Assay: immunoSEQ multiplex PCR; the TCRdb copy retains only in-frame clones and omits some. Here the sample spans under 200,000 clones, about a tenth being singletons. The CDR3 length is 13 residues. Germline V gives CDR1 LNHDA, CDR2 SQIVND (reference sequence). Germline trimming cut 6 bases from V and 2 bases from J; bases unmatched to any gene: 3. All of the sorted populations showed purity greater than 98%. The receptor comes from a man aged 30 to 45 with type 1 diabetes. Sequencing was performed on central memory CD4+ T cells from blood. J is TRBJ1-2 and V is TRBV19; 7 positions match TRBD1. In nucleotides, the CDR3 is TGTGCCAGTAGCGTACAGGGGAACTATGGCTACACCTTC. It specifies CASSVQGNYGYTF.